Sequencing of this TCR beta chain was carried out in a study of shared clonotypes between healthy human individuals. Study results and caveats: Among donors, clonotype sharing was expected to be affected by sequencing depth.

The CDR3 loop spans 12 amino acids. V shed 8 bases and J 9 bases; nucleotides not matched to a gene: 3. CDR1 MDHEN and CDR2 SYDVKM come from the germline V gene. Note on this clone: What it recognizes is unknown.

Naive CD8 isolation took CD45RO-negative cells positively selected for CCR7 and excluded terminally differentiated effector memory CD45RA+ cells. Only Caucasian adults living in Nashville, Tennessee served as donors. In the authors' methods: Junction-only sequences without quality scores came from ImmunoSEQ, so filtering differed. Some clones are missing from TCRdb's copy, which holds only in-frame ones; the method was immunoSEQ multiplex PCR. V, J and clone size are those of that table, while D and trimming were read from the DNA. The table has 630,000 or so clones, 95% to 98% seen once; the top ten hold approximately 0.33%.

The chain has TRBV28 and TRBJ2-1, with 11 bases lining up with TRBD1. The sequence derives from a man younger than 45 in good health. The specimen sequenced was naive CD8+ T cells sorted from blood. The CDR3 region is CASWTGGSEQFF. CDR3 coding DNA: TGTGCCAGCTGGACAGGGGGCAGTGAGCAGTTCTTC. Full variable domain (remainder filled in from reference TRBV28 and TRBJ2-1): DVKVTQSSRYLVKRTGEKVFLECVQDMDHENMFWYRQDPGLGLRLIYFSYDVKMKEKGDIPEGYSVSREKKERFSLILESASTNQTSMYLCASWTGGSEQFFGPGTRLTVL.